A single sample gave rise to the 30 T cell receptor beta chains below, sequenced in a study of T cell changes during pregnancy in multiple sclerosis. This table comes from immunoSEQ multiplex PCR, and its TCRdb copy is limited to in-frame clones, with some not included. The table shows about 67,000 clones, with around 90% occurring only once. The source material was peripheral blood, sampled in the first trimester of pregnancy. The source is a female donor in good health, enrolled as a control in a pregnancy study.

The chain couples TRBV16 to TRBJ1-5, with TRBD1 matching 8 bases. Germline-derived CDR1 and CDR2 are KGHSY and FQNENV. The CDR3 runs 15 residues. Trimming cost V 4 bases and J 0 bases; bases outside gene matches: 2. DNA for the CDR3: TGTGCCAGCAGCCTCACAGGGGGTAGCAATCAGCCCCAGCATTTT. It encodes CASSLTGGSNQPQHF.

The CDR3, as DNA: TGTGCCAGCAGCTTGGGAGCGACAGGGGGTAAACGGAACACTGAAGCTTTCTTT. It yields the protein CASSLGATGGKRNTEAFF. The rearrangement uses TRBV5-5 and TRBJ1-1; 9 bases are a match to TRBD1. CDR1 is SGHKS, CDR2 YYEKEE, per germline (reference sequence). V shed 0 bases, J shed 1 base, and the junction held 10 bases outside the gene matches. This CDR3 has 18 residues.

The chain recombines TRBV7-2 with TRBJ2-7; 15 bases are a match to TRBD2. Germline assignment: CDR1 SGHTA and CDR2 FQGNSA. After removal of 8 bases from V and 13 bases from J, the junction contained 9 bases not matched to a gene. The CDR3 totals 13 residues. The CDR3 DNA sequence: TGTGCCAGCGCTGGGACTAGCGGGGGGTCTGGTTACTTC. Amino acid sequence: CASAGTSGGSGYF. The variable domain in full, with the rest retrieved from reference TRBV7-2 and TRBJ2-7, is GAGVSQSPSNKVTEKGKDVELRCDPISGHTALYWYRQSLGQGLEFLIYFQGNSAPDKSGLPSDRFSAERTGGSVSTLTIQRTQQEDSAVYLCASAGTSGGSGYFGPGTRLTVT.

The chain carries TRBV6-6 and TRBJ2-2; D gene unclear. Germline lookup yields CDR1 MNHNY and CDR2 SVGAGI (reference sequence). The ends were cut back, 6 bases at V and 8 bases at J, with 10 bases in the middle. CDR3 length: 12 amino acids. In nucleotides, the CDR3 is TGTGCCAGCAGCCAAACCAGAGGGGAGCTGTTTTTT. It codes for CASSQTRGELFF.

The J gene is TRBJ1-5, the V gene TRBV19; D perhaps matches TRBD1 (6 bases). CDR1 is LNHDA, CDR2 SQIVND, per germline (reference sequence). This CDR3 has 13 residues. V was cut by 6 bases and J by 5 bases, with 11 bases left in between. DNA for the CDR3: TGTGCCAGTAGCGGGGGGCGCGATCAGCCCCAGCATTTT. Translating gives CASSGGRDQPQHF.

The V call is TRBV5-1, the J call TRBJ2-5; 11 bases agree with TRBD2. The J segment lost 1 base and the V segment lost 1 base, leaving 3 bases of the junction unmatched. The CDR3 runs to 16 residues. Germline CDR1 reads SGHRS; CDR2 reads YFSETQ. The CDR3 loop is CASSLPTSGVQETQYF. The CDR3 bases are TGCGCCAGCAGCTTGCCGACTAGCGGGGTCCAAGAGACCCAGTACTTC.

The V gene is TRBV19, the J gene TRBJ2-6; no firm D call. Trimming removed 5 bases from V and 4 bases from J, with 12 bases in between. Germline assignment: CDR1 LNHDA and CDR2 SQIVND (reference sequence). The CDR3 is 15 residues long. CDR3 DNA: TGTGCCAGTAGTCCCCTGGCCCTCGGGGCCAACGTCCTGACTTTC. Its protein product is CASSPLALGANVLTF.

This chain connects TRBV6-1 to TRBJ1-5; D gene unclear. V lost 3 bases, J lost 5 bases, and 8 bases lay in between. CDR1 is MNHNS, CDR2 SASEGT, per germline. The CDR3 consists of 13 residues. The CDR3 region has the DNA TGTGCCAGCAGTGAGTCGAGGTATCAGCCCCAGCATTTT. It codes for CASSESRYQPQHF.

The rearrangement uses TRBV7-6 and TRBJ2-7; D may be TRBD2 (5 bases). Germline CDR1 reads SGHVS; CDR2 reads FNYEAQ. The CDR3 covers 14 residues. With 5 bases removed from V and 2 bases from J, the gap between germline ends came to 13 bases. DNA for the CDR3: TGTGCCAGCAGCCGCTCGGACTCAGCCTACGAGCAGTACTTC. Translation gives CASSRSDSAYEQYF.

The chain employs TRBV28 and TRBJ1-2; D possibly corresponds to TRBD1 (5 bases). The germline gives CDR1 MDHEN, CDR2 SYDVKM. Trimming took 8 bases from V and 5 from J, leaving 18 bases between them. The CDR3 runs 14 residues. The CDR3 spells CASQMGGLGYGYTF. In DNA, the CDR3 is TGTGCCAGCCAGATGGGGGGTTTGGGGTATGGCTACACCTTC.

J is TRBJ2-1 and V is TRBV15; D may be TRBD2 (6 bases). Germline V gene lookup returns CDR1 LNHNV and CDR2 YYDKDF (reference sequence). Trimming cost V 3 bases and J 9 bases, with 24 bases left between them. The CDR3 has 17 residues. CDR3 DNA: TGTGCCACCAGCAGGGAGGCTAGCGTGGGAGAGGCTCGTGAGCAGTTCTTC. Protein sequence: CATSREASVGEAREQFF.

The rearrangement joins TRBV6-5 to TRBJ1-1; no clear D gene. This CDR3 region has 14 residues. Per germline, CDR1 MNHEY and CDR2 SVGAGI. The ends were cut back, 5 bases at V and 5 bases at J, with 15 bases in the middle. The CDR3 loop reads CASSDFLDGTEAFF. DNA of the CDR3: TGTGCCAGCAGTGACTTTCTCGACGGGACTGAAGCTTTCTTT.

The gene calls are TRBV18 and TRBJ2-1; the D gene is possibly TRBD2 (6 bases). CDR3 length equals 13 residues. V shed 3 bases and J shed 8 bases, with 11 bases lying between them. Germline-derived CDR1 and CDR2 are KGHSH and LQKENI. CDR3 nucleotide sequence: TGTGCCAGCTCACCGTCTAGCGTTCATGAGCAGTTCTTC. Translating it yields CASSPSSVHEQFF. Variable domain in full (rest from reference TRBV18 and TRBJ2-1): NAGVMQNPRHLVRRRGQEARLRCSPMKGHSHVYWYRQLPEEGLKFMVYLQKENIIDESGMPKERFSAEFPKEGPSILRIQQVVRGDSAAYFCASSPSSVHEQFFGPGTRLTVL.

CDR3: CASSVLPGGPDTQYF. The CDR3 DNA reads TGTGCCAGCAGCGTATTGCCGGGAGGGCCGGATACGCAGTATTTT. The J gene is TRBJ2-3, the V gene TRBV9, with TRBD2 matching over 8 bases. Trimming removed 1 base from V and 6 bases from J; junction bases left unmatched: 7. Germline CDR1 reads SGDLS; CDR2 reads YYNGEE. This CDR3 has 15 residues.

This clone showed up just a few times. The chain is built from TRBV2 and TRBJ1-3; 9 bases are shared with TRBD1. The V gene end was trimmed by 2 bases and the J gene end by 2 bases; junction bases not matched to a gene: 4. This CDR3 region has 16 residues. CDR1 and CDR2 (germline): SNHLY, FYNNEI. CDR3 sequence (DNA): TGTGCCAGCAGTGAAAGTAGACAGGGGGCTGGAAACACCATATATTTT. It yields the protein CASSESRQGAGNTIYF.

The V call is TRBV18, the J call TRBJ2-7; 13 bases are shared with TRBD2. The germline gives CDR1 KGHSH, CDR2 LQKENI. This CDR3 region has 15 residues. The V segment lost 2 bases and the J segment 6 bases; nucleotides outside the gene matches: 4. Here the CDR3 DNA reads TGTGCCAGCTCACCAGGACTAGCGGGAGCGGGCGAGCAGTACTTC. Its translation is CASSPGLAGAGEQYF.

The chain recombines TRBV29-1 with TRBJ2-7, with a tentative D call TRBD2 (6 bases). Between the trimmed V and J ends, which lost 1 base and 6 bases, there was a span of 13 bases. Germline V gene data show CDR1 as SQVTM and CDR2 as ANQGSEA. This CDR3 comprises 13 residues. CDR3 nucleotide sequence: TGCAGCGTTGAAGGTTGGCAGGGAGGCGAGCAGTACTTC. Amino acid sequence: CSVEGWQGGEQYF.

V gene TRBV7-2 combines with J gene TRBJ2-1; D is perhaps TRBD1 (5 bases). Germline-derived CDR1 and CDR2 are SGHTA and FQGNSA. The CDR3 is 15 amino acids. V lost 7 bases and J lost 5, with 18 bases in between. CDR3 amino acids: CASKRPGRVDNEQFF. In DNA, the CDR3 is TGTGCCAGCAAAAGGCCTGGCAGGGTGGACAATGAGCAGTTCTTC.

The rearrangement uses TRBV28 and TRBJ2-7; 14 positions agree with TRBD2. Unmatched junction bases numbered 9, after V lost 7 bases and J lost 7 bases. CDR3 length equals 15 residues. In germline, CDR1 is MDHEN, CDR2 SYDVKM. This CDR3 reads CASKAPTSGREEQYF. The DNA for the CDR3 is TGTGCCAGCAAGGCCCCGACTAGCGGGAGGGAAGAGCAGTACTTC.

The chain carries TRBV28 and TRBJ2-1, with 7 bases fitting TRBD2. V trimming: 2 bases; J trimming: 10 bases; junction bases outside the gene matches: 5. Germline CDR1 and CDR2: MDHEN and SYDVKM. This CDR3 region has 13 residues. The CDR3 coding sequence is TGTGCCAGCAGTTTAGTCCCTAGCGGAGAGCAGTTCTTC. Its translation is CASSLVPSGEQFF. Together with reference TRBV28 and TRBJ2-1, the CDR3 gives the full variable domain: DVKVTQSSRYLVKRTGEKVFLECVQDMDHENMFWYRQDPGLGLRLIYFSYDVKMKEKGDIPEGYSVSREKKERFSLILESASTNQTSMYLCASSLVPSGEQFFGPGTRLTVL.

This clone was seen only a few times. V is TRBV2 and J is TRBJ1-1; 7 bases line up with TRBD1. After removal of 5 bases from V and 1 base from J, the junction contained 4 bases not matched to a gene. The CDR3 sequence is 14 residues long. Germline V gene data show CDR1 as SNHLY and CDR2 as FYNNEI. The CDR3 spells CASSPGQKNTEAFF. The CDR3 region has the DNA TGTGCCAGCAGTCCGGGACAGAAGAACACTGAAGCTTTCTTT.

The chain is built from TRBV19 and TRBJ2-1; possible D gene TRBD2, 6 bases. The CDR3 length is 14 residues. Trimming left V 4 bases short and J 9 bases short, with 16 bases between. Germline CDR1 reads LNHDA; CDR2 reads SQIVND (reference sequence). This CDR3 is CASSTRLVSPEQFF. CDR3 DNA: TGTGCCAGTAGTACCCGACTAGTAAGTCCTGAGCAGTTCTTC.

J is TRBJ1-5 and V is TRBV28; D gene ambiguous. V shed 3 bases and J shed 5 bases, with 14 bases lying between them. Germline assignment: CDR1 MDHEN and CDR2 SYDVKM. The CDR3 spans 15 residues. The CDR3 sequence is CASSLVEGRYQPQHF. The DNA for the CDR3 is TGTGCCAGCAGTTTGGTGGAGGGCAGGTATCAGCCCCAGCATTTT.

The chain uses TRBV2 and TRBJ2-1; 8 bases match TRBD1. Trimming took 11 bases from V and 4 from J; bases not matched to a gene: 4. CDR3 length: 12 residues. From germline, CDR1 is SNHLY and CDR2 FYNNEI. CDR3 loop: CAGTGPYNEQFF. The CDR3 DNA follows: TGTGCCGGGACAGGACCTTACAATGAGCAGTTCTTC.

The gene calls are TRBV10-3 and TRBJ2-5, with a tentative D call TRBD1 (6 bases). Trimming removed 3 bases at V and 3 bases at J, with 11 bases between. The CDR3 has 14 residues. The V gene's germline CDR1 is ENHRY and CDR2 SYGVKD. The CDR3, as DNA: TGTGCCATCAGTGATATGGCAGGGGAAGAGACCCAGTACTTC. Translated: CAISDMAGEETQYF.

Written as DNA, the CDR3 is TGTGCCAGCAGCTTAGATCTTCGGACAGGGGTGGACGAGACCCAGTACTTC. Encoded protein: CASSLDLRTGVDETQYF. J is TRBJ2-5 and V is TRBV11-3; TRBD1 matches 9 bases. Germline V gene sequence: CDR1 SGHNT, CDR2 YENEEA. The CDR3 sequence is 17 residues long. With 0 bases clipped from V and 5 bases from J, the junction kept 10 bases outside the gene matches.

The CDR3 DNA sequence: TGCAGCGTTGAATCGATCCGGGAGGACAATGAGCAGTTCTTC. Protein: CSVESIREDNEQFF. The gene calls are TRBV29-1 and TRBJ2-1; TRBD2 matches at 7 bases. Germline lookup yields CDR1 SQVTM and CDR2 ANQGSEA. V was pared by 2 bases and J by 5 bases, with 6 bases of the junction left unmatched. This CDR3 is built from 14 residues.

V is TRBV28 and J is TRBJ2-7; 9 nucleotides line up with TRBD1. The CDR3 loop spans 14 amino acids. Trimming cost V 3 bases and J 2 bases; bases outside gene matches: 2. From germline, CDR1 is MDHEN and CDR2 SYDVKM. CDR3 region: CASSLTGGTYEQYF. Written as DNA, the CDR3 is TGTGCCAGCAGTTTGACAGGGGGTACCTACGAGCAGTACTTC.

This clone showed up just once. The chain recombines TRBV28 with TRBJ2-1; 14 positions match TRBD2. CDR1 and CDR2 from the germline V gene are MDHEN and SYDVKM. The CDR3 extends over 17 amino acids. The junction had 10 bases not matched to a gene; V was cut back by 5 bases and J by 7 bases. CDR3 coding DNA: TGTGCCAGCAGTCTATCAGGGACTAGCGGGAGTAGGAATGAGCAGTTCTTC. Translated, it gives CASSLSGTSGSRNEQFF.

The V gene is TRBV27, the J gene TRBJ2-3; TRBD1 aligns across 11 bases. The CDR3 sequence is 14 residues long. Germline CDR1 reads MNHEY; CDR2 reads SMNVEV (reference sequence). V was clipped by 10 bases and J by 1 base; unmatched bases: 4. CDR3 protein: CATGGQGGTDTQYF. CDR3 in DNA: TGTGCCACCGGGGGACAGGGGGGCACAGATACGCAGTATTTT.